A selection of T cell receptor beta chains follows, all from one sample in a study of CD8 T cells in Susac syndrome. Via MiXCR, TCRdb re-called the immunoSEQ multiplex PCR reads, giving one row per CDR3 protein. The sample lists about 47,000 distinct CDR3 sequences; 92% were seen once. Specimen: CD8+ T cells from PBMCs. The receptors stem from a human donor in good health. Both conserved end residues are part of each CDR3. The order of the fields is J gene, D gene, clone size, V gene, CDR3 protein, CDR3 DNA. The D gene is left open where the match is weak. For some rows the clone size is stated as once, few or many, or as a class when expanded; others skip it.

TRBJ2-7 | TRBD2 | . | TRBV6-2/TRBV6-3 | CASSSPAGEHYEQYF | TGTGCCAGCAGTTCGCCAGCGGGAGAACACTACGAGCAGTACTTC
TRBJ2-1 | TRBD2 | . | TRBV4-3 | CASSTAGVSFYDEQFF | TGCGCCAGCAGCACGGCGGGAGTTAGTTTTTATGATGAGCAGTTCTTC
TRBJ2-6 | . | . | TRBV25-1 | CASRAGGANVLTF | TGTGCCAGCAGGGCTGGAGGGGCCAACGTCCTGACTTTC
TRBJ1-2 | TRBD1 | . | TRBV7-9 | CASTSLGQGVNGYTF | TGTGCCAGCACTTCATTAGGACAGGGAGTAAATGGCTACACCTTC
TRBJ2-7 | . | few | TRBV9 | CASSSGPWDEQYF | TGTGCCAGCAGCTCTGGGCCCTGGGACGAGCAGTACTTC
TRBJ2-7 | TRBD1 | . | TRBV7-2 | CASSHHRDSFYEQYF | TGTGCCAGCAGCCACCACCGGGACAGCTTCTACGAGCAGTACTTC
TRBJ2-2 | TRBD2 | . | TRBV12-3/TRBV12-4 | CASSPGLAGLDGELFF | TGTGCCAGCAGCCCGGGACTAGCGGGACTAGACGGGGAGCTGTTTTTT
TRBJ1-5 | . | . | TRBV5-6 | CASSKVQNQPQHF | TGTGCCAGCAGCAAAGTACAGAATCAGCCCCAGCATTTT
TRBJ1-2 | . | . | TRBV7-9 | CASSLEQGNYGYTF | TGTGCCAGCAGCTTAGAGCAGGGGAACTATGGCTACACCTTC
TRBJ2-7 | . | . | TRBV7-2 | CASSLSRTGRGEQYF | TGTGCCAGCAGCTTATCTAGGACGGGCCGGGGGGAGCAGTACTTC